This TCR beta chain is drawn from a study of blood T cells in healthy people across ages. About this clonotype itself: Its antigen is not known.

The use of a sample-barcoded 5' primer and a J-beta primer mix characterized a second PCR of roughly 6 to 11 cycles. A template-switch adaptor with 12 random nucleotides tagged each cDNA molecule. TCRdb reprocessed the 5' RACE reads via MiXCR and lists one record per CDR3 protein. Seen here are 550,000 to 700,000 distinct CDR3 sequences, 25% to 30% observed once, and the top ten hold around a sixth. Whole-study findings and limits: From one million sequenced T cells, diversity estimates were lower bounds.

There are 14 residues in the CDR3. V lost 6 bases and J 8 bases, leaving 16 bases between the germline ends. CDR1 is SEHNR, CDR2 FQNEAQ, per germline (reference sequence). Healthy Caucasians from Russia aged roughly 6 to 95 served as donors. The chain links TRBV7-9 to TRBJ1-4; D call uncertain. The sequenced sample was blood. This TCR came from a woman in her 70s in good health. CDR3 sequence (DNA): TGTGCCAGCAGTCGGACGGTCATAGGGGAAAAACTGTTTTTT. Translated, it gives CASSRTVIGEKLFF.